One sample yielded the 13 T cell receptor beta chains listed below, sequenced in a study of blood T cell repertoires in COVID-19 (dated by TCRdb to 2019 to 2021). Receptor libraries were prepared by the immunoSEQ multiplex PCR assay. TCRdb carries this immuneACCESS record with in-frame sequences only. Its versions omit some clonotypes, under half of them owing to an unresolved V gene in the studies checked, with the rest unexplained. This sample lists approximately 130,000 clones; more than 75% were detected once. The ten largest account for about 2.5% of the sample. The sample was peripheral blood. These receptors originate from a man aged 45-65 years with active COVID-19.

For the CDR3, the DNA is TGTGCCAGCTCCCTCGGGAGCTATGGCTACACCTTC. Its protein is CASSLGSYGYTF. J is TRBJ1-2 and V is TRBV18; D is uncertain. Trimming removed 6 bases at V and 4 bases at J, with 9 bases between. The CDR3 runs to 12 residues. Germline V gives CDR1 KGHSH, CDR2 LQKENI.

V usage is TRBV7-3 and J usage is TRBJ2-1; the match to TRBD2 covers 8 bases. V gave up 7 bases and J gave up 5 bases; unmatched junction bases: 13. The CDR3 spans 16 residues. Germline V gives CDR1 SGHTA, CDR2 FQGTGA. This CDR3 reads CASTPGPSGLDNEQFF. CDR3 DNA sequence: TGTGCCAGCACCCCCGGACCTAGCGGGTTAGACAATGAGCAGTTCTTC.

This rearrangement joins TRBV5-1 to TRBJ2-3; 9 bases are a match to TRBD1. In germline, CDR1 is SGHRS, CDR2 YFSETQ. The CDR3 contains 13 residues. Unmatched junction bases numbered 10, after V lost 4 bases and J lost 13 bases. CDR3 loop: CASSIRVGDREYF. CDR3 DNA sequence: TGCGCCAGCAGCATACGGGTCGGGGACAGGGAGTATTTT.

In its sample, this clone was seen many times. DNA of the CDR3: TGTGCCAGCAGCCTCGCGGGACAGGGGGCCAACGAGCAGTACTTC. Translated, it gives CASSLAGQGANEQYF. This chain connects TRBV11-1 to TRBJ2-7; 12 positions match TRBD1. This CDR3 region has 15 residues. Trimming took 5 bases from V and 5 from J; bases not matched to a gene: 7. CDR1 is SGHAT and CDR2 is FQDESV in the germline V gene (reference sequence).

The CDR3 here is CASSDREPGANVLTF. As DNA, the CDR3 is TGCGCCAGCAGTGATCGGGAACCGGGGGCCAACGTCCTGACTTTC. This rearrangement joins TRBV10-1 to TRBJ2-6, with a tentative D call TRBD2 (5 bases). Germline CDR1 and CDR2: WNHNN and SYGVQD (reference sequence). Trimming stripped 3 bases from V and 4 bases from J, with 10 bases between. The CDR3 runs 15 residues.

The chain has TRBV4-1 and TRBJ1-5; D is perhaps TRBD1 (6 bases). The ends were cut back, 0 bases at V and 11 bases at J, with 23 bases in the middle. CDR3 size: 17 residues. Germline CDR1 reads MGHRA; CDR2 reads YSYEKL. CDR3 protein: CASSQEGTGGARKAQHF. The CDR3 DNA reads as TGCGCCAGCAGCCAAGAGGGAACGGGGGGCGCGAGGAAAGCCCAGCATTTT.

This clone came up many times. The rearrangement joins TRBV30 to TRBJ1-5; possible D gene TRBD1, 6 bases. The CDR3 has 17 residues. V was cut by 3 bases and J by 0 bases, with 18 bases left in between. Germline loops: CDR1 GTSNPN, CDR2 SVGIG (reference sequence). The DNA of the CDR3 is TGTGCCTGGAGCTCGTTTTCAGGGGTTTATAGCAATCAGCCCCAGCATTTT. It specifies CAWSSFSGVYSNQPQHF.

V usage is TRBV7-8 and J usage is TRBJ2-7; 7 bases fit TRBD1. The CDR3 runs to 15 residues. CDR1 and CDR2 from the germline V gene are SGHVS and FQNEAQ. The V segment lost 2 bases and the J segment 4 bases; nucleotides outside the gene matches: 8. The CDR3, as DNA: TGTGCCAGCAGCTTAAGGACAGGTCGTGGGTACGAGCAGTACTTC. This sequence encodes CASSLRTGRGYEQYF.

The J gene is TRBJ1-2, the V gene TRBV9, with 7 positions matching TRBD1. The J segment lost 6 bases and the V segment lost 4 bases, leaving 9 bases of the junction unmatched. CDR3 length: 14 amino acids. Germline V lookup: CDR1 SGDLS, CDR2 YYNGEE. In DNA form, the CDR3 reads TGTGCCAGCAGCCACCGATGGGGGACAGATGGCTACACCTTC. Encoded protein: CASSHRWGTDGYTF.

This clone was found a few times. The rearrangement uses TRBV9 and TRBJ2-3; D is uncertain. From germline, CDR1 is SGDLS and CDR2 YYNGEE. V was shortened by 6 bases and J by 2 bases, with 10 bases between the two germline ends. The length of the CDR3 is 13 residues. This CDR3 is CASTREDTDTQYF. DNA of the CDR3: TGTGCCAGCACCCGCGAGGACACAGATACGCAGTATTTT.

The table lists this clone with a few counts. The chain couples TRBV6-6 to TRBJ2-5; TRBD1 aligns across 7 bases. CDR3 length: 14 amino acids. Germline V gene sequence: CDR1 MNHNY, CDR2 SVGAGI (reference sequence). Trimming cost V 5 bases and J 5 bases; bases outside gene matches: 8. The CDR3 sequence: CASSAQGTGETQYF. As DNA, the CDR3 is TGTGCCAGCAGTGCACAGGGGACGGGGGAGACCCAGTACTTC.

This clone was detected only once. V usage is TRBV3-1 (or the pseudogene TRBV3-2) and J usage is TRBJ2-7; possible D gene TRBD2, 5 bases. V was cut by 5 bases and J by 7 bases, with 12 bases left in between. Germline loops: CDR1 LGHDT, CDR2 YNNKEL (reference sequence). The CDR3 consists of 12 residues. The CDR3, as DNA: TGTGCCAGCAGCTTCTCTCGGGGTGAGCAGTACTTC. This gives the protein CASSFSRGEQYF.

This clone has a handful of counts. V is TRBV7-2 and J is TRBJ2-7; 12 bases are shared with TRBD2. Germline CDR1 is SGHTA and CDR2 is FQGNSA. Trimming removed 3 bases from V and 4 bases from J; junction bases left unmatched: 16. The CDR3 is 19 residues long. CDR3 sequence reads: CASSLTSGGAWAGRYEQYF. The CDR3 coding sequence is TGTGCCAGCAGCTTGACTAGCGGGGGCGCCTGGGCGGGAAGATACGAGCAGTACTTC. Complete variable domain (other parts from reference TRBV7-2 and TRBJ2-7): GAGVSQSPSNKVTEKGKDVELRCDPISGHTALYWYRQSLGQGLEFLIYFQGNSAPDKSGLPSDRFSAERTGGSVSTLTIQRTQQEDSAVYLCASSLTSGGAWAGRYEQYFGPGTRLTVT.